Below, 18 T cell receptor beta chains from the same sample are listed, as sequenced in a study of type 1 and type 2 diabetes patients. Amplification started from genomic DNA. The TCR beta CDR3 region was amplified using 30 forward and 13 reverse primers. Each CDR3 protein gets one entry after TCRdb re-called the multiplex PCR reads with MiXCR. Altogether about 270,000 distinct CDR3 sequences are present, 47% being singletons, with the ten largest covering roughly an eighth. Sequencing was carried out using peripheral blood mononuclear cells (PBMCs). The origin of the receptors is a man between 18 and 35 years old with type 2 diabetes.

This clonotype was counted at least ten times. The chain carries TRBV19 and TRBJ2-1; the D is unclear. V was shortened by 3 bases and J by 2 bases, with 11 bases between the two germline ends. The CDR3 is 15 amino acids. The germline V gene encodes CDR1 LNHDA and CDR2 SQIVND (reference sequence). CDR3 sequence reads: CASSISEDPYNEQFF. For the CDR3, the DNA is TGTGCCAGTAGTATCTCCGAAGACCCCTACAATGAGCAGTTCTTC.

The chain uses TRBV12-3 or TRBV12-4 and TRBJ2-1; TRBD2 matches 9 bases. V trimming: 7 bases; J trimming: 9 bases; junction bases outside the gene matches: 13. The CDR3 spans 15 residues. The CDR3 DNA follows: TGTGCCAGCATCATTGCTGGCGGGGGGGTGAGTGAGCAGTTCTTC. Amino acids: CASIIAGGGVSEQFF.

V usage is TRBV6-5 and J usage is TRBJ2-7; possible D gene TRBD1, 5 bases. V was pared by 4 bases and J by 0 bases, with 19 bases between. Germline V CDR1 and CDR2: MNHEY, SVGAGI. The CDR3 sequence is 17 residues long. The CDR3 DNA reads as TGTGCCAGCAGTTGCTCGATCCACACAGGATACTCCTACGAGCAGTACTTC. The encoded protein is CASSCSIHTGYSYEQYF.

The chain joins TRBV29-1 to TRBJ2-2; 7 bases agree with TRBD2. V was pared by 6 bases and J by 1 base, with 5 bases of the junction left unmatched. The CDR3 consists of 14 residues. The germline CDR1 and CDR2 sequences are SQVTM and ANQGSEA. DNA for the CDR3: TGCAGCGTGAGCGGGGAGGTGAACACCGGGGAGCTGTTTTTT. Its translation is CSVSGEVNTGELFF.

The chain joins TRBV5-1 to TRBJ2-3, with D possibly matching TRBD2 (6 bases). Trimming cost V 4 bases and J 1 base, with 16 bases left between them. This CDR3 has 16 residues. Germline values: CDR1 SGHRS, CDR2 YFSETQ. The DNA of the CDR3 is TGCGCCAGCAGCCAAGGGATTAGCGGCCGCACAGATACGCAGTATTTT. It encodes CASSQGISGRTDTQYF. Full variable domain (outside the CDR3, taken from reference TRBV5-1 and TRBJ2-3): KAGVTQTPRYLIKTRGQQVTLSCSPISGHRSVSWYQQTPGQGLQFLFEYFSETQRNKGNFPGRFSGRQFSNSRSEMNVSTLELGDSALYLCASSQGISGRTDTQYFGPGTRLTVL.

J is TRBJ2-1 and V is TRBV6-2 or TRBV6-3, with D possibly matching TRBD1 (6 bases). The germline V gene encodes CDR1 MNHEY and CDR2 SVGEGT. With 4 bases removed from V and 6 bases from J, the gap between germline ends came to 16 bases. The CDR3 length is 15 residues. CDR3 DNA sequence: TGTGCCAGCAGTTCACAGGGTGGCCGTTCCAATGAGCAGTTCTTC. Protein: CASSSQGGRSNEQFF.

This clonotype was recorded many times. In DNA, the CDR3 is TGTGCCAGCAGTGACAGGACTAGCGGAAGGTACGAGCAGTACTTC. Translated: CASSDRTSGRYEQYF. The gene calls are TRBV2 and TRBJ2-7; TRBD2 agrees at 10 bases. Trimming cost V 3 bases and J 4 bases; bases outside gene matches: 6. In germline, CDR1 is SNHLY, CDR2 FYNNEI. CDR3 length: 15 residues.

The rearrangement uses TRBV7-2 and TRBJ1-1; possibly TRBD1 for D (6 bases). Germline CDR1 SGHTA, CDR2 FQGNSA. CDR3 length equals 14 residues. V was clipped by 5 bases and J by 5 bases, with 15 bases between them. The CDR3 coding sequence is TGTGCCAGCAGCCCTCAGGGGCCAGGGACTGAAGCTTTCTTT. Its protein is CASSPQGPGTEAFF.

V gene TRBV27 combines with J gene TRBJ2-1; D possibly corresponds to TRBD2 (5 bases). Trimming took 4 bases from V and 9 from J, leaving 13 bases between them. The CDR3 consists of 13 residues. In germline, CDR1 is MNHEY, CDR2 SMNVEV (reference sequence). The CDR3 loop is CASSSPLAREQFF. Here the CDR3 DNA reads TGTGCCAGCAGTTCACCCTTAGCGCGTGAGCAGTTCTTC.

In regard to this clonotype: The limits of the CDR3 on the DNA are not certain, so only TCRdb's listed CDR3 is given. The chain combines TRBV29-1 with TRBJ1-1; the DNA was not compared with TRBD1, the D call given in the table. Both ends counted, the CDR3 spans 14 residues. The germline gives CDR1 SQVTM, CDR2 ANQGSEA. CDR3 in amino acids: CSVLGMGANTEAFF.

V and J are TRBV4-3 and TRBJ1-4; 8 bases are a match to TRBD1. The V segment lost 1 base and the J segment 4 bases; nucleotides outside the gene matches: 2. This CDR3 comprises 15 residues. The germline V gene encodes CDR1 LGHNA and CDR2 YSLEER. The CDR3: CASSQGTGYNEKLFF. As DNA, the CDR3 is TGCGCCAGCAGCCAAGGGACAGGGTATAATGAAAAACTGTTTTTT.

This clonotype was recorded at least ten times. The V gene is TRBV2, the J gene TRBJ2-7; D not certain. The CDR3 loop spans 12 amino acids. Germline assignment: CDR1 SNHLY and CDR2 FYNNEI. Trimming took off 10 bases at V and 0 bases at J, with 10 bases between the two ends. This CDR3 reads CATSPSSYEQYF. Here the CDR3 DNA reads TGTGCCACCTCGCCGAGCTCCTACGAGCAGTACTTC.

This rearrangement joins TRBV28 to TRBJ2-3, with D maybe TRBD1 (5 bases). Trimming removed 2 bases from V and 6 bases from J, with 12 bases in between. This CDR3 has 14 amino acids. Germline CDR1 is MDHEN and CDR2 is SYDVKM. CDR3 region: CASSLGALGDTQYF. CDR3 in DNA: TGTGCCAGCAGTTTAGGGGCTTTGGGGGATACGCAGTATTTT.

The J gene is TRBJ2-4, the V gene TRBV7-2; possible D gene TRBD2, 6 bases. CDR1 SGHTA and CDR2 FQGNSA come from the germline V gene. Trimming took 5 bases from V and 7 from J, leaving 15 bases between them. The CDR3 has 14 amino acids. The CDR3 bases are TGTGCCAGCAGCCCACGGGACGCGGGGAACATTCAGTACTTC. Translating gives CASSPRDAGNIQYF.

The sample holds a few counts of this clonotype. This sequence joins TRBV19 and TRBJ1-5; D not resolved. The CDR3 consists of 13 residues. Trimming removed 5 bases from V and 2 bases from J, with 7 bases in between. CDR1 is LNHDA, CDR2 SQIVND, per germline (reference sequence). The DNA for the CDR3 is TGTGCCAGTAGTGATCAACGCAATCAGCCCCAGCATTTT. As protein: CASSDQRNQPQHF.

CDR3 bases: TGTGCCAGCAGTTCCGGACAGGGCAGGGAGCAGTACTTC. Its protein is CASSSGQGREQYF. The chain joins TRBV12-3 or TRBV12-4 to TRBJ2-7, with 8 nucleotides matching TRBD1. This CDR3 contains 13 residues. The V segment lost 4 bases and the J segment 7 bases; nucleotides outside the gene matches: 6.

The chain recombines TRBV19 with TRBJ2-5; D may be TRBD2 (6 bases). Germline V gene sequence: CDR1 LNHDA, CDR2 SQIVND (reference sequence). The CDR3 is 16 amino acids. V lost 5 bases and J lost 1, with 17 bases in between. The CDR3 sequence: CASSSAGTQRQETQYF. CDR3 DNA: TGTGCCAGTAGTTCCGCCGGGACTCAACGCCAAGAGACCCAGTACTTC.

The J gene is TRBJ1-4, the V gene TRBV10-1; D ambiguous. The ends were cut back, 5 bases at V and 5 bases at J, with 6 bases in the middle. This CDR3 region has 12 residues. The germline CDR1 and CDR2 sequences are WNHNN and SYGVQD (reference sequence). CDR3 loop: CASSIRNEKLFF. In DNA, the CDR3 is TGCGCCAGCAGTATTCGGAATGAAAAACTGTTTTTT.